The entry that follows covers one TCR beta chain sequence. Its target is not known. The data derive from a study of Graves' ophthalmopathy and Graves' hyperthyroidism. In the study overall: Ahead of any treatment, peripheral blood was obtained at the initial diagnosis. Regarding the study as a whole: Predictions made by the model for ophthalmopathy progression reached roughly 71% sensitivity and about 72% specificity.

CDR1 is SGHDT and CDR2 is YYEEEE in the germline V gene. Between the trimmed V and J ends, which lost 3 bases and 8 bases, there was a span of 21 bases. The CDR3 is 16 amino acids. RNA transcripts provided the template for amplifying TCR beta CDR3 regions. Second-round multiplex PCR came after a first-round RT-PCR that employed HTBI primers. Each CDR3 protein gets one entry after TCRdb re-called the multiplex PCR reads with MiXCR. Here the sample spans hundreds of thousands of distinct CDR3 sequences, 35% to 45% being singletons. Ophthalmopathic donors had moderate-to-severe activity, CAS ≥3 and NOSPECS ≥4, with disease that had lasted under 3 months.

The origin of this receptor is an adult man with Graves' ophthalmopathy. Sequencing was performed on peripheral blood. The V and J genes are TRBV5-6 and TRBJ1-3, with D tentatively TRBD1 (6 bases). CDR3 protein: CASSSRIGRGGDTIYF. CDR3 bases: TGTGCCAGCAGCTCACGGATCGGCAGGGGAGGAGACACCATATATTTT. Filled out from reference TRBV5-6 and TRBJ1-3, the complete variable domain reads DAGVTQSPTHLIKTRGQQVTLRCSPKSGHDTVSWYQQALGQGPQFIFQYYEEEERQRGNFPDRFSGHQFPNYSSELNVNALLLGDSALYLCASSSRIGRGGDTIYFGEGSWLTVV.